The entry that follows covers one TCR beta chain sequence. The data were obtained in a study of blood T cell repertoires in COVID-19. About the research overall: Both acute and convalescent COVID-19 samples were obtained from the United States, Italy and Spain. Sample material is recorded as cDNA or gDNA derived from T cells, B-cell-depleted T cells, or PBMCs.

The V and J ends lost 0 bases and 7 bases respectively, with 10 bases between them. Germline CDR1 MNHEY, CDR2 SVGAGI. This CDR3 spans 14 amino acids. Authors' analysis steps: For nucleated cells, counts were estimated from reference gene primer amplification. Assay: immunoSEQ multiplex PCR; the TCRdb copy retains only in-frame clones and omits some. D and trimming were read from the DNA, whereas the V and J calls and clone size are those reported in that table. The repertoire holds about 99,000 clones, with about 88% as singletons. Sequencing input: peripheral blood. The chain has TRBV6-5 and TRBJ2-1, with D maybe TRBD1 (6 bases). The TCR sequence derives from a human donor in a cohort sampled during active COVID-19. CDR3 DNA sequence: TGTGCCAGCAGTTACTCGGCAGGGGCGAATGAGCAGTTCTTC. Encoded protein: CASSYSAGANEQFF.